These T cell receptor beta chains were read from a single sample in a study of shared clonotypes between healthy human individuals. Clones were read by immunoSEQ multiplex PCR, and TCRdb kept only the in-frame ones, dropping some. Of around 99,000 clones in the sample, 68% were seen once. Sequences were obtained from memory CD8+ T cells sorted from blood. The receptors were gathered from a man aged 25-45 years in good health. Each CDR3 is given with its conserved first and last residue. A D gene is named only where the DNA matches it firmly. For some rows the clone size is stated as once, few or many, or as a class when expanded; others skip it.

D gene	V gene	clone size	J gene	CDR3 protein	CDR3 DNA
-	TRBV7-9	-	TRBJ2-1	CASSLLAVYNEQFF	TGTGCCAGCAGCTTATTAGCGGTCTACAATGAGCAGTTCTTC
TRBD2	TRBV27	many	TRBJ2-5	CASRGLAIGETQYF	TGTGCCTCACGTGGACTAGCGATAGGGGAGACCCAGTACTTC
-	TRBV6-4	-	TRBJ2-6	CASSDSSGSGANVLTF	TGTGCCAGCAGTGACTCTAGCGGCTCTGGGGCCAACGTCCTGACTTTC
-	TRBV28	many	TRBJ2-2	CASRRVIRQSNTGELFF	TGTGCCAGCAGGCGAGTAATTCGCCAGTCGAACACCGGGGAGCTGTTTTTT
-	TRBV20-1	once	TRBJ2-2	CSARGKGELFF	TGCAGTGCTAGAGGAAAAGGGGAGCTGTTTTTT
-	TRBV5-5	-	TRBJ2-1	CASSTGPLYTEQFF	TGTGCCAGCAGCACCGGACCCTTATACACTGAGCAGTTCTTC
TRBD2	TRBV15	-	TRBJ2-7	CATSSGTSGATYEQYF	TGTGCCACCAGCAGCGGGACTAGCGGAGCGACCTACGAGCAGTACTTC
-	TRBV7-9	-	TRBJ2-3	CASSLWEEGTDTQYF	TGTGCCAGCAGCCTCTGGGAAGAGGGCACAGATACGCAGTATTTT
TRBD2	TRBV5-1	few	TRBJ2-3	CASSFLAGVPDTQYF	TGCGCCAGCAGCTTCCTAGCGGGAGTTCCAGATACGCAGTATTTT
TRBD2	TRBV25-1	-	TRBJ2-3	CASSAWTSLSTDTQYF	TGTGCCAGCAGTGCCTGGACTAGTTTAAGCACAGATACGCAGTATTTT
-	TRBV10-1	few	TRBJ2-2	CASSEGGTGELFF	TGCGCCAGCAGTGAAGGAGGTACCGGGGAGCTGTTTTTT
-	TRBV7-8	-	TRBJ2-1	CASSLHNEQFF	TGTGCCAGCAGCTTACACAATGAGCAGTTCTTC
TRBD2	TRBV11-1	few	TRBJ2-1	CASSFSGEWSYNEQFF	TGTGCCAGCAGCTTTAGCGGGGAGTGGTCCTACAATGAGCAGTTCTTC
-	TRBV28	-	TRBJ2-7	CASSPGVGEQYF	TGTGCCAGCAGCCCTGGAGTAGGCGAGCAGTACTTC
TRBD2	TRBV29-1	once	TRBJ2-3	CSVAPRGGDTQYF	TGCAGCGTTGCCCCCCGGGGGGGGGATACGCAGTATTTT
TRBD1	TRBV5-4	few	TRBJ2-3	CASSLGRSGDSLSTDTQYF	TGTGCCAGCAGCTTGGGTCGGTCCGGGGACAGCCTTAGCACAGATACGCAGTATTTT
-	TRBV9	-	TRBJ2-5	CASSVVGETQYF	TGTGCCAGCAGCGTTGTCGGAGAGACCCAGTACTTC
-	TRBV10-3	-	TRBJ2-3	CAISDRSDQNTDTQYF	TGTGCCATCAGTGATCGTAGCGACCAAAACACAGATACGCAGTATTTT
-	TRBV5-1	-	TRBJ2-7	CASSFGGGANYEQYF	TGCGCCAGCAGCTTTGGAGGGGGCGCGAACTACGAGCAGTACTTC
-	TRBV27	-	TRBJ1-5	CASSLMGRNQPQHF	TGTGCCAGCAGTTTAATGGGACGCAATCAGCCCCAGCATTTT
-	TRBV7-2	few	TRBJ1-2	CASSPTGPTAGYTF	TGTGCCAGCAGCCCAACCGGGCCCACTGCGGGCTACACCTTC
TRBD2	TRBV2	-	TRBJ2-3	CASSPSGRITDTQYF	TGTGCCAGCAGTCCTAGCGGGAGGATCACAGATACGCAGTATTTT
-	TRBV6-5	-	TRBJ1-2	CASSESGGYTF	TGTGCCAGCAGTGAATCGGGTGGCTACACCTTC
-	TRBV29-1	-	TRBJ2-3	CSVEEIGVVADTQYF	TGCAGCGTTGAGGAGATCGGGGTAGTTGCTGATACGCAGTATTTT
-	TRBV28	-	TRBJ2-7	CASSLPLSGWQGRYEQYF	TGTGCCAGCAGTTTACCCCTCTCGGGGTGGCAGGGAAGGTACGAGCAGTACTTC
TRBD1	TRBV5-5	-	TRBJ2-4	CASSSFTGTGIAKNIQYF	TGTGCCAGCAGTTCCTTTACCGGGACAGGGATTGCCAAAAACATTCAGTACTTC
-	TRBV28	-	TRBJ2-7	CASSFGDTTSYEQYF	TGTGCCAGCAGTTTCGGTGATACAACCTCCTACGAGCAGTACTTC
-	TRBV6-5	-	TRBJ2-3	CASRPAPDTQYF	TGTGCCAGCAGGCCCGCACCGGATACGCAGTATTTT
-	TRBV5-6	-	TRBJ2-1	CASSLAHLPYLPHNEQFF	TGTGCCAGCAGCTTGGCTCATTTACCTTACTTACCACACAATGAGCAGTTCTTC
TRBD2	TRBV7-9	-	TRBJ2-5	CASSFIAGEGELGETQYF	TGTGCCAGCAGCTTTATAGCGGGAGAGGGGGAGTTAGGAGAGACCCAGTACTTC
-	TRBV6-6	-	TRBJ2-1	CASTQGGGFEQFF	TGTGCCAGCACCCAAGGTGGAGGGTTTGAGCAGTTCTTC
-	TRBV5-1	-	TRBJ2-2	CASSFLAVNTGELFF	TGCGCCAGCAGCTTCCTCGCAGTCAACACCGGGGAGCTGTTTTTT
-	TRBV2	-	TRBJ2-1	CASSEGLNNEQFF	TGTGCCAGCAGTGAGGGTCTGAACAATGAGCAGTTCTTC
TRBD1	TRBV4-3	-	TRBJ2-1	CASSQDRGQGQFF	TGCGCCAGCAGCCAAGATCGGGGACAGGGGCAGTTCTTC
-	TRBV11-2	-	TRBJ2-2	CASSLNGAGSGAGELFF	TGTGCCAGCAGCCTTAACGGCGCAGGGTCGGGCGCCGGGGAGCTGTTTTTT
-	TRBV6-1	once	TRBJ1-2	CASSEVGANYGYTF	TGTGCCAGCAGTGAAGTGGGGGCGAACTATGGCTACACCTTC
-	TRBV13	-	TRBJ2-2	CASSLLPVGAGGELFF	TGTGCCAGCAGCTTACTACCGGTAGGGGCTGGCGGGGAGCTGTTTTTT
TRBD1	TRBV2	-	TRBJ2-1	CGTGGRYNEQFF	TGTGGTACAGGGGGGAGGTACAATGAGCAGTTCTTC
-	TRBV29-1	-	TRBJ2-1	CSVWSNEQFF	TGCAGCGTTTGGTCAAATGAGCAGTTCTTC
TRBD1	TRBV19	-	TRBJ1-2	CASSGRQGRLGYGYTF	TGTGCCAGTAGTGGGCGACAGGGACGCCTAGGCTATGGCTACACCTTC
-	TRBV27	-	TRBJ2-6	CASRSTGYGANVLTF	TGTGCCAGCAGATCAACAGGTTATGGGGCCAACGTCCTGACTTTC
-	TRBV7-9	-	TRBJ2-6	CAIEAGANVLTF	TGTGCCATAGAGGCTGGGGCCAACGTCCTGACTTTC
-	TRBV15	-	TRBJ2-1	CATSRDGGDGYNEQFF	TGTGCCACCAGCAGAGACGGAGGCGACGGCTACAATGAGCAGTTCTTC